This paragraph reports one TCR beta chain. What it binds is not known. This specimen comes from a study of T cells expressing NK-cell markers. Template switching by 5'RACE with UMIs generated the TCR beta cDNA. TCRdb reanalyzed the 5' RACE reads, giving one entry per CDR3 protein sequence and no DNA. This listing includes some 300,000 distinct CDR3 sequences. Study conclusions and caveats: Over 5 donors had dominant NKG2C+ clonotypes that comprised about 1.0-7.0% of their CD8+ T cells. One observes that, in a few donors, these clonotypes were also the leading ones within the CD3+CD56-NKG2C+ fraction. Expanded clones of NKG2C+ T cells had an unclear HCMV specificity.

The CDR3 spans 19 residues. CDR1 and CDR2 from the germline V gene are LGHNA and YSLEER. This TCR came from a man aged 18-30 years in good health. The sequencing input was blood T cells: a sorted CD56 or NKG2C T cell subset, CD4+ or CD8+ T cells, or bulk PBMC T cells (not recorded which). The V and J genes are TRBV4-3 and TRBJ2-3. The CDR3 sequence is CASSQDRGTRILITDTQYF.